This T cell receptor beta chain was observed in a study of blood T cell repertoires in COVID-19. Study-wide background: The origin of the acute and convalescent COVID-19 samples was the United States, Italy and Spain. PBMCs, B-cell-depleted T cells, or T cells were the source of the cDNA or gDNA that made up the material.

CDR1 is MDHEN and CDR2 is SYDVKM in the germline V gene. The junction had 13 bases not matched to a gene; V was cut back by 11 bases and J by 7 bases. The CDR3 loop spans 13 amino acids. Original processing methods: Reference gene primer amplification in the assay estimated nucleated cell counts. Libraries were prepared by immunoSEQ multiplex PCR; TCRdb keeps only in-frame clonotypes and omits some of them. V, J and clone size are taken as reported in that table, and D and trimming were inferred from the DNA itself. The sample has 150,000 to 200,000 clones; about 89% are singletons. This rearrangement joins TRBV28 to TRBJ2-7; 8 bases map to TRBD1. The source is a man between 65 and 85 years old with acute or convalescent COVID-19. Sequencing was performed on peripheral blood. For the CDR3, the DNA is TGTGCCGCAGGGGCAGGGGGCCTTTGGGAGCAGTACTTC. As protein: CAAGAGGLWEQYF.